This T cell receptor beta chain is from a study of OX40 agonist ivuxolimab in advanced cancers. Sequenced by immunoSEQ multiplex PCR; TCRdb stores in-frame clones only, minus some. The data show roughly 43,000 clones, just over 85% seen once. The V segment lost 7 bases and the J segment 4 bases; nucleotides outside the gene matches: 8. The CDR3 loop spans 14 amino acids. The V gene's germline CDR1 is SGHTA and CDR2 FQGTGA. Autoimmune disease history or systemic immunosuppression meant exclusion. The clonotype comes from an adult with an advanced solid tumor such as melanoma, head and neck, liver or kidney cancer. The chain couples TRBV7-3 to TRBJ2-3, with TRBD1 matching 7 bases. This specimen was CD4+ or CD8+ T cells sorted from blood, taken in a trial of the OX40 agonist ivuxolimab. The CDR3 DNA follows: TGTGCCAGCAACCAGGGACAGAATTCAGATACGCAGTATTTT. It encodes CASNQGQNSDTQYF.